The 20 T cell receptor beta chains reported below all come from one sample, sequenced in a study of graft-versus-host responses after intestinal transplantation. Produced via immunoSEQ multiplex PCR; TCRdb's table is partial and in-frame only. The sample has approximately 12,000 clones; roughly 92% are singletons. Specimen: PBMCs, collected 109 to 110 days after intestinal transplant. Source of these receptors: a human patient who received an intestinal transplant, so some T cells may come from the graft donor.

In DNA form, the CDR3 reads TGTGCCAGCAGCCAAGGCTCCACCACCGTTCGGGAGCTGTTTTTT. It encodes CASSQGSTTVRELFF. The chain is built from TRBV7-9 and TRBJ2-2; D is unresolved. This CDR3 has 15 residues. Looked up from germline, CDR1 is SEHNR and CDR2 is FQNEAQ (reference sequence). Trimming removed 5 bases from V and 9 bases from J, with 19 bases in between.

The gene calls are TRBV19 and TRBJ2-2, with TRBD1 matching 10 bases. J was trimmed by 7 bases and V by 3 bases; bases with no gene match: 5. The CDR3 consists of 15 residues. Germline V gene lookup returns CDR1 LNHDA and CDR2 SQIVND (reference sequence). The CDR3 DNA reads TGTGCCAGTAGTATCTACGACAGGGGGCGCGGGGAGCTGTTTTTT. This encodes CASSIYDRGRGELFF.

The chain couples TRBV18 to TRBJ1-1; D unclear. V was clipped by 6 bases and J by 0 bases, with 14 bases between them. The germline V gene has CDR1 KGHSH and CDR2 LQKENI. This CDR3 has 15 residues. CDR3 in amino acids: CASSVDRALNTEAFF. The CDR3 DNA reads as TGTGCCAGCTCGGTAGACCGGGCTCTGAACACTGAAGCTTTCTTT.

V usage is TRBV7-9 and J usage is TRBJ2-7, with D possibly TRBD2 on 5 matching bases. The CDR3 covers 12 residues. V dropped 7 bases and J dropped 5 bases, with 12 bases sitting between them. Germline lookup yields CDR1 SEHNR and CDR2 FQNEAQ (reference sequence). The CDR3 loop is CASKSSGDEQYF. The CDR3 coding sequence is TGTGCCAGCAAGTCATCCGGGGACGAGCAGTACTTC.

The chain links TRBV6-5 to TRBJ2-2; D is possibly TRBD1 (6 bases). V was cut by 2 bases and J by 4 bases, with 14 bases left in between. There are 16 residues in the CDR3. Germline assignment: CDR1 MNHEY and CDR2 SVGAGI. DNA for the CDR3: TGTGCCAGCAGTTACGCCGGGACATGGGGCACCGGGGAGCTGTTTTTT. This encodes CASSYAGTWGTGELFF.

The J gene is TRBJ1-3, the V gene TRBV2; weak D call: TRBD1 (6 bases). Trimming took off 6 bases at V and 3 bases at J, with 18 bases between the two ends. The CDR3 has 16 residues. Germline CDR1 and CDR2: SNHLY and FYNNEI. The CDR3 loop is CASRGELGAGGNTIYF. In DNA form, the CDR3 reads TGTGCCAGCAGGGGGGAGTTGGGGGCTGGTGGAAACACCATATATTTT. The full variable domain, rest sourced from reference TRBV2 and TRBJ1-3, is EPEVTQTPSHQVTQMGQEVILRCVPISNHLYFYWYRQILGQKVEFLVSFYNNEISEKSEIFDDQFSVERPDGSNFTLKIRSTKLEDSAMYFCASRGELGAGGNTIYFGEGSWLTVV.

The V and J genes are TRBV5-4 and TRBJ2-2; 12 nucleotides align to TRBD2. J was trimmed by 10 bases and V by 1 base; bases with no gene match: 2. Germline CDR1 reads SGHNT; CDR2 reads YYREEE (reference sequence). The CDR3 runs to 14 residues. This CDR3 reads CASSLLAGGAELFF. For the CDR3, the DNA is TGTGCCAGCAGCTTGCTAGCGGGAGGGGCGGAGCTGTTTTTT.

The genes are TRBV6-1 and TRBJ2-7; the D gene is possibly TRBD2 (6 bases). The CDR3 loop spans 12 amino acids. The germline CDR1 and CDR2 sequences are MNHNS and SASEGT. The V and J ends lost 8 bases and 3 bases respectively, with 11 bases between them. CDR3: CASGGLRYEQYF. CDR3 nucleotides: TGTGCCAGCGGGGGACTGCGCTACGAGCAGTACTTC.

The V call is TRBV7-6, the J call TRBJ2-1, with D perhaps TRBD1 (6 bases). Trimming stripped 5 bases from V and 0 bases from J, with 14 bases between. The germline V gene encodes CDR1 SGHVS and CDR2 FNYEAQ. This CDR3 has 16 residues. CDR3 DNA: TGTGCCAGCAGCCCCGCAGGGGCGACCTCCTACAATGAGCAGTTCTTC. Protein sequence: CASSPAGATSYNEQFF.

A remark on this clone: Germline is not matched at one junction end, which may reflect a read error. The rearrangement uses TRBV2 and TRBJ2-3; TRBD2 agrees at 11 bases. Germline lookup yields CDR1 SNHLY and CDR2 FYNNEI. There are 16 residues in the CDR3. This CDR3 reads CASREGTSGFTDTQYF. The CDR3 DNA reads as TGTGCCAGCAGGGAAGGGACTAGCGGATTCACAGATACGCAGTATTTT.

This chain connects TRBV9 to TRBJ2-3; TRBD2 aligns across 9 bases. The CDR3 is made up of 15 amino acids. Trimming took 3 bases from V and 2 from J; bases not matched to a gene: 4. Looked up from germline, CDR1 is SGDLS and CDR2 is YYNGEE. DNA of the CDR3: TGTGCCAGCAGCGCAGCGGGAGGCAACACAGATACGCAGTATTTT. Its translation is CASSAAGGNTDTQYF.

A few counts support this clone. The V call is TRBV7-3, the J call TRBJ2-1; D gene uncertain. Germline V gene lookup returns CDR1 SGHTA and CDR2 FQGTGA. The V end lost 0 bases, the J end lost 8 bases, and 8 bases lay between the germline ends. There are 13 residues in the CDR3. The CDR3 spells CASSLTNSYEQFF. For the CDR3, the DNA is TGTGCCAGCAGCTTAACAAATAGTTATGAGCAGTTCTTC.

The J gene is TRBJ2-1, the V gene TRBV9; 8 bases are shared with TRBD1. With V trimmed by 0 bases and J by 6 bases, 5 bases remained unmatched. The CDR3 loop spans 15 amino acids. Germline V gene lookup returns CDR1 SGDLS and CDR2 YYNGEE. The CDR3 DNA reads as TGTGCCAGCAGCGTAGCAATTGGGACAGGCAATGAGCAGTTCTTC. Its translation is CASSVAIGTGNEQFF.

This chain joins TRBV19 and TRBJ1-4; D not resolved. V was pared by 1 base and J by 3 bases, with 12 bases between. The CDR3 is made up of 16 amino acids. Germline V gene lookup returns CDR1 LNHDA and CDR2 SQIVND (reference sequence). This CDR3 reads CASSIANGVSNEKLFF. In DNA form, the CDR3 reads TGTGCCAGTAGTATAGCCAACGGGGTTTCTAATGAAAAACTGTTTTTT. Variable domain in full (rest from reference TRBV19 and TRBJ1-4): DGGITQSPKYLFRKEGQNVTLSCEQNLNHDAMYWYRQDPGQGLRLIYYSQIVNDFQKGDIAEGYSVSREKKESFPLTVTSAQKNPTAFYLCASSIANGVSNEKLFFGSGTQLSVL.

Only a few counts were recorded for this clone. The genes are TRBV7-2 and TRBJ2-5; D is undetermined. V was pared by 5 bases and J by 2 bases, with 18 bases between. CDR3 length: 16 residues. Germline values: CDR1 SGHTA, CDR2 FQGNSA. The CDR3 reads CASSPPPGGNQETQYF. CDR3 sequence (DNA): TGTGCCAGCAGCCCACCCCCTGGCGGTAATCAAGAGACCCAGTACTTC.

The rearrangement joins TRBV4-1 to TRBJ1-1, with D possibly TRBD1 on 6 matching bases. V lost 4 bases and J 1 base, leaving 16 bases between the germline ends. The CDR3 is 16 residues long. Germline values: CDR1 MGHRA, CDR2 YSYEKL. The CDR3 DNA reads as TGCGCCAGCAGCCCCCTTGCGGGACATAGGAACACTGAAGCTTTCTTT. This encodes CASSPLAGHRNTEAFF.

This rearrangement joins TRBV29-1 to TRBJ1-1; D not certain. There are 14 residues in the CDR3. Trimming cost V 4 bases and J 2 bases, with 14 bases left between them. Germline CDR1 and CDR2: SQVTM and ANQGSEA. The CDR3 coding sequence is TGCAGCGTTGCCCGGCAGACCGTCAACACTGAAGCTTTCTTT. Translation gives CSVARQTVNTEAFF.

J is TRBJ1-2 and V is TRBV6-5; D not resolved. The CDR3 length is 11 residues. The V end lost 3 bases, the J end lost 9 bases, and 8 bases lay between the germline ends. Germline V gene data show CDR1 as MNHEY and CDR2 as SVGAGI. The CDR3 DNA follows: TGTGCCAGCAGTTATGGGCAAAGCTACACCTTC. As protein: CASSYGQSYTF.

The chain employs TRBV28 and TRBJ2-7, with D possibly TRBD2 on 8 matching bases. V lost 8 bases to trimming and J lost 7 bases, with 27 bases between them. This CDR3 region has 16 residues. Germline assignment: CDR1 MDHEN and CDR2 SYDVKM. The CDR3 region is CASFFGPGGGADEQYF. CDR3 bases: TGTGCCAGCTTTTTCGGCCCGGGAGGGGGCGCGGATGAGCAGTACTTC.

This sequence joins TRBV29-1 and TRBJ1-5; D unclear. Germline V gives CDR1 SQVTM, CDR2 ANQGSEA. V lost 4 bases and J 0 bases, leaving 13 bases between the germline ends. The CDR3 consists of 15 residues. The CDR3 sequence is CSVVWAANSNQPQHF. The CDR3 bases are TGCAGCGTTGTATGGGCAGCTAATAGCAATCAGCCCCAGCATTTT.